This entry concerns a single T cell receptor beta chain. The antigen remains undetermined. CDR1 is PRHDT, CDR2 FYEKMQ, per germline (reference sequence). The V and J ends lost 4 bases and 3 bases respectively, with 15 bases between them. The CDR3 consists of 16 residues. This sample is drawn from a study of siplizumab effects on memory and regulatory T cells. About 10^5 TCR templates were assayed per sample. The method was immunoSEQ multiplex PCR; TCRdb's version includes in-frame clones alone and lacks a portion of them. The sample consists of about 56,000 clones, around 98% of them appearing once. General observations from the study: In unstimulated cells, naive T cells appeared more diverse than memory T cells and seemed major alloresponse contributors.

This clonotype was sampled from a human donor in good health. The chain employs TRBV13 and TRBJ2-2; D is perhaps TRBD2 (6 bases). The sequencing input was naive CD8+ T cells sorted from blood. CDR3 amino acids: CASSSPRSGHTGELFF. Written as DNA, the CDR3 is TGTGCCAGCAGCTCTCCGAGGAGCGGGCACACCGGGGAGCTGTTTTTT.